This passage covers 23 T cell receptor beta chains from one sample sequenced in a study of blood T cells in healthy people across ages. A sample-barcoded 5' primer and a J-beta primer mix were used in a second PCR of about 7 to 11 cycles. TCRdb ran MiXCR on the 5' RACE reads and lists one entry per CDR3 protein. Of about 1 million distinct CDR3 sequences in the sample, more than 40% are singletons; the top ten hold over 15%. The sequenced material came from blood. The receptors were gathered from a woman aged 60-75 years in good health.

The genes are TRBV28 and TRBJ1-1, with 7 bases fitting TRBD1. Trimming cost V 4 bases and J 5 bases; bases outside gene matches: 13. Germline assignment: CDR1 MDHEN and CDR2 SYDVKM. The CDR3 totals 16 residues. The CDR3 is CASSWNTRIQGTEAFF. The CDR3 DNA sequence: TGTGCCAGCAGTTGGAACACCCGCATACAGGGGACTGAAGCTTTCTTT.

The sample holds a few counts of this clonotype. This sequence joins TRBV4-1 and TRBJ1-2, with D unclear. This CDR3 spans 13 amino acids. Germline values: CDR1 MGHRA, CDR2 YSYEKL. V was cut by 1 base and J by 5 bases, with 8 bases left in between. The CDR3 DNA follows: TGCGCCAGCAGCCAAGTGTCTTGGTATGGCTACACCTTC. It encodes CASSQVSWYGYTF.

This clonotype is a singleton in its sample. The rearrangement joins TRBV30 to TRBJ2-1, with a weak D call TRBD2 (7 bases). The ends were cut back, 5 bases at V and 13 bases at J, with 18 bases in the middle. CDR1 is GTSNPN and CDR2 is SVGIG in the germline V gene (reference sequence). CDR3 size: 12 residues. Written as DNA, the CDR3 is TGTGCCTGGGTCCAAGAGGGGGGGAACCAGTTCTTC. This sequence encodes CAWVQEGGNQFF.

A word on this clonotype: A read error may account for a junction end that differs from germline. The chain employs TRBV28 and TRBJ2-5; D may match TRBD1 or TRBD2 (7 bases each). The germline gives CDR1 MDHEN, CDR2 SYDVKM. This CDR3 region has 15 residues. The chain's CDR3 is CAGSFPSQGGETQYF. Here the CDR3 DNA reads TGTGCCGGCAGTTTTCCTAGTCAGGGGGGGGAGACCCAGTACTTC. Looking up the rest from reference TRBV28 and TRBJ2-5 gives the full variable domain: DVKVTQSSRYLVKRTGEKVFLECVQDMDHENMFWYRQDPGLGLRLIYFSYDVKMKEKGDIPEGYSVSREKKERFSLILESASTNQTSMYLCAGSFPSQGGETQYFGPGTRLLVL.

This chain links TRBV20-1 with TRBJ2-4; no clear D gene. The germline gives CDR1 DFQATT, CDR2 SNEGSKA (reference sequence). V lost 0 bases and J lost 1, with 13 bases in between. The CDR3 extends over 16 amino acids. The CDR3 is CSARDSQMRAKNIQYF. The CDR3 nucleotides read TGCAGTGCTAGAGATTCGCAAATGAGGGCCAAAAACATTCAGTACTTC.

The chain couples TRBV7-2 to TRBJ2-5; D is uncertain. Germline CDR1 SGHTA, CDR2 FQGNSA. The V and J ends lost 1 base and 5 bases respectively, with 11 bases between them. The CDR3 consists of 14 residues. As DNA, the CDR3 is TGTGCCAGCAGCTTAGAGGTGGGTCCGGAGACCCAGTACTTC. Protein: CASSLEVGPETQYF. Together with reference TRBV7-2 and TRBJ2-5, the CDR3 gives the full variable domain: GAGVSQSPSNKVTEKGKDVELRCDPISGHTALYWYRQSLGQGLEFLIYFQGNSAPDKSGLPSDRFSAERTGGSVSTLTIQRTQQEDSAVYLCASSLEVGPETQYFGPGTRLLVL.

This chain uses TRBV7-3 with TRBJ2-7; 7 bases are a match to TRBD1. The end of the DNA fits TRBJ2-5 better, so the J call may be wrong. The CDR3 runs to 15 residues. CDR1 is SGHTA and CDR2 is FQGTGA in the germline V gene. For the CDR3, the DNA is TGTGCCAGCAGCTCAACCGGGACAGCCGGCGAGACCCAGTACTTC. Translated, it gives CASSSTGTAGETQYF.

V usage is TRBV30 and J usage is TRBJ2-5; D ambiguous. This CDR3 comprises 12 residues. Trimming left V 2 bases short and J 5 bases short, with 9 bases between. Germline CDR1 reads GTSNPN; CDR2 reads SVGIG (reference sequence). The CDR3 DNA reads TGTGCCTGGAGTCCCGCCGGGGAGACCCAGTACTTC. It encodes CAWSPAGETQYF.

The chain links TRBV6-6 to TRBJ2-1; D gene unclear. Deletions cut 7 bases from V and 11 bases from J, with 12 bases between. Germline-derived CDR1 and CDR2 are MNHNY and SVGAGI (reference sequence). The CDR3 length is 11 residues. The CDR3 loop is CASTSRSKQFF. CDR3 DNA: TGTGCCAGCACCTCAAGAAGTAAGCAGTTCTTC.

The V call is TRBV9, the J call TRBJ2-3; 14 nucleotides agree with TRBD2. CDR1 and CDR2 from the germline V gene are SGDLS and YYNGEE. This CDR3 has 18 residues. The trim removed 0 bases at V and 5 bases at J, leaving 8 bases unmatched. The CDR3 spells CASSVDVTSGRAEDTQYF. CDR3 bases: TGTGCCAGCAGCGTAGACGTGACTAGCGGGAGGGCCGAAGATACGCAGTATTTT.

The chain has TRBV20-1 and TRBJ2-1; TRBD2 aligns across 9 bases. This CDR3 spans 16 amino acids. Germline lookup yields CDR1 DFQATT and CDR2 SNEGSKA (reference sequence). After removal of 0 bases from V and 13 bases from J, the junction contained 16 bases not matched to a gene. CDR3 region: CSARELSGRLQETQFF. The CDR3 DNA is TGCAGTGCTAGAGAACTTAGCGGGAGACTCCAAGAGACCCAGTTCTTC.

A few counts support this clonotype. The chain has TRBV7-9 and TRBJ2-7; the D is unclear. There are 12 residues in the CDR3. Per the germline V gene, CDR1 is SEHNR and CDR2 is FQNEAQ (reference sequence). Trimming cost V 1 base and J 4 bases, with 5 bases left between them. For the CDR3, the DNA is TGTGCCAGCAGCTTAGTCCGTTACGAGCAGTACTTC. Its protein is CASSLVRYEQYF. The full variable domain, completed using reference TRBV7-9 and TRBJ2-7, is DTGVSQNPRHKITKRGQNVTFRCDPISEHNRLYWYRQTLGQGPEFLTYFQNEAQLEKSRLLSDRFSAERPKGSFSTLEIQRTEQGDSAMYLCASSLVRYEQYFGPGTRLTVT.

The CDR3 protein is CASSLAGALYYEQYF. In nucleotides, the CDR3 is TGTGCCAGCAGTTTAGCGGGAGCCCTATACTACGAGCAGTACTTC. This chain links TRBV6-5 with TRBJ2-7; 9 bases line up with TRBD2. CDR1 is MNHEY, CDR2 SVGAGI, per germline. The junction had 7 bases not matched to a gene; V was cut back by 4 bases and J by 3 bases. CDR3 size: 15 residues.

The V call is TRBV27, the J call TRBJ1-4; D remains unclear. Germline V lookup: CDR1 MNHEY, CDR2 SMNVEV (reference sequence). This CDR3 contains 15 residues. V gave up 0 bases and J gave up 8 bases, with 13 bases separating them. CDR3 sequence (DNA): TGTGCCAGCAGTTTATCGGCGGATGGCAAAGAAAAACTGTTTTTT. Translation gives CASSLSADGKEKLFF.

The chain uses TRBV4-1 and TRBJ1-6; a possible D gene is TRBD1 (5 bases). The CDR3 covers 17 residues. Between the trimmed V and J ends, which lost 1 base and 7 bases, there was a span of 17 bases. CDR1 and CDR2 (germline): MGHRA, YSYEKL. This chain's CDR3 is CASSQAPGVRGNSPLHF. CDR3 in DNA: TGCGCCAGCAGCCAAGCTCCGGGAGTTCGGGGGAATTCACCCCTCCACTTT.

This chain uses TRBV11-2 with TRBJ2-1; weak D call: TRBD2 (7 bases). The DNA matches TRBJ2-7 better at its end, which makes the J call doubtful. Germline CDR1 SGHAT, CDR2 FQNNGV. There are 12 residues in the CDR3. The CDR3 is CASGRGYNEQYF. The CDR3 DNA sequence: TGTGCCAGCGGGAGGGGGTACAATGAGCAGTACTTC.

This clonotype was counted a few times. The CDR3 here is CASSLVPGGSAGQPQHF. CDR3 in DNA: TGCGCCAGCAGCTTGGTACCAGGTGGGTCCGCAGGTCAGCCCCAGCATTTT. The chain carries TRBV5-1 and TRBJ1-5; no clear D. Trimming stripped 0 bases from V and 6 bases from J, with 19 bases between. Looked up from germline, CDR1 is SGHRS and CDR2 is YFSETQ. This CDR3 has 17 residues.

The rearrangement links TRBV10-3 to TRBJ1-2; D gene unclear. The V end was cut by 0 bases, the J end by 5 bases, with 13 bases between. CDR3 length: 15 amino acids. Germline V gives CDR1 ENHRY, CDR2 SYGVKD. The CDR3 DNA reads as TGTGCCATCAGTGAGTCGGGCAGCATGGCATATGGCTACACCTTC. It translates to CAISESGSMAYGYTF.

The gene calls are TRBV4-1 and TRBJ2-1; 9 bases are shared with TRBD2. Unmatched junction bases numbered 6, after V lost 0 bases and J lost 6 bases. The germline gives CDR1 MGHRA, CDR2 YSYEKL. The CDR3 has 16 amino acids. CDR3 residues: CASSQDSSGRFNEQFF. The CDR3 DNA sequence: TGCGCCAGCAGCCAAGATTCCAGCGGGAGGTTCAATGAGCAGTTCTTC.

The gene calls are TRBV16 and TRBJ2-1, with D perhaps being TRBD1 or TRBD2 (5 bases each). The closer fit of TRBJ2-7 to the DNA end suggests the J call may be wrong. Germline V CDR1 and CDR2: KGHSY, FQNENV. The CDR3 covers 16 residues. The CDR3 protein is CASSQSGQGEGRKQYF. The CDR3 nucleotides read TGTGCCAGCAGCCAATCTGGTCAGGGTGAGGGGCGTAAGCAGTACTTC.

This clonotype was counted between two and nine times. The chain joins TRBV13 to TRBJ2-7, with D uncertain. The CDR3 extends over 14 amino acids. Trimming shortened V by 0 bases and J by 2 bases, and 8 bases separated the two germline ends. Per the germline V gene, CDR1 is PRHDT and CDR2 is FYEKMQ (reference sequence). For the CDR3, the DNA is TGTGCCAGCAGCTTAGGCCAGCGAACCTACGAGCAGTACTTC. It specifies CASSLGQRTYEQYF.

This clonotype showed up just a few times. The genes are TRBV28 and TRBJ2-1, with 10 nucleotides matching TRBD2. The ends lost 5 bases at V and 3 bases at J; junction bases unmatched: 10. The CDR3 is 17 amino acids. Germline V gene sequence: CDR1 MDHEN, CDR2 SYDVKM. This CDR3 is CASSPLLAGGSYNEQFF. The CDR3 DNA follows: TGTGCCAGCAGTCCGCTCTTAGCGGGAGGAAGCTACAATGAGCAGTTCTTC.

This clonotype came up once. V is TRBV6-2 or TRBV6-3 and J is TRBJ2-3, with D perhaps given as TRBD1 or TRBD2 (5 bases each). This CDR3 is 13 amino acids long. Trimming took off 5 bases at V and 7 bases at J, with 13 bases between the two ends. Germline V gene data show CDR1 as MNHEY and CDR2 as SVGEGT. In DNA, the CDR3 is TGTGCCAGCAGTGACCGGGGACCAAATACGCAGTATTTT. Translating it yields CASSDRGPNTQYF.